This TCR beta chain stems from a study of T cell responses to AZD1222 COVID-19 vaccine. Findings of the study overall: With dominance at 160-218 and 743-854, vaccine-associated CD4 TCRs spanned spike.

The CDR3 is 15 residues long. V lost 1 base, J lost 3 bases, and 13 bases lay in between. Germline CDR1 and CDR2: SGHTA and FQGNSA. A word on this clone: What it recognizes is unknown.

TCRdb keeps only in-frame clones here, not all; method: immunoSEQ multiplex PCR. The table includes about 150,000 clones, approximately 85% detected once. The receptor comes from an adult who received the MenACWY meningococcal vaccine as a control. Here the sequenced sample was peripheral blood, taken 28 days after the second dose of the MenACWY control vaccine. The genes are TRBV7-2 and TRBJ2-7, with a weak D call TRBD2 (5 bases). For the CDR3, the DNA is TGTGCCAGCAGCTTAGAGGGTACTAGATACTACGAGCAGTACTTC. The encoded protein is CASSLEGTRYYEQYF.